Below, 23 T cell receptor beta chains from the same sample are listed, as sequenced in a study of blood T cells in healthy people across ages. Then a second PCR, running roughly 6 to 12 cycles, was carried out with a sample-barcoded 5' primer and a J-beta primer mix. Using its own MiXCR run on the 5' RACE reads, TCRdb lists one record per CDR3 protein. The repertoire holds approximately 320,000 distinct CDR3 sequences, roughly a quarter seen once, with 29% in the top ten. Sequences were obtained from blood. Every receptor here comes from an older woman in good health.

This clonotype was picked up one time. The J gene is TRBJ1-1, the V gene TRBV7-3, with a possible D match to TRBD1 (6 bases). CDR3 length: 13 amino acids. The germline V gene encodes CDR1 SGHTA and CDR2 FQGTGA. Trimming took off 5 bases at V and 5 bases at J, with 12 bases between the two ends. The CDR3, as DNA: TGTGCCAGCAGCCCCCGGACAGAAACTGAAGCTTTCTTT. Translated, it gives CASSPRTETEAFF.

This chain connects TRBV4-1 to TRBJ2-6; the D gene is possibly TRBD1 (5 bases). CDR1 and CDR2 from the germline V gene are MGHRA and YSYEKL. The CDR3 contains 19 residues. The V end lost 0 bases, the J end lost 0 bases, and 15 bases lay between the germline ends. The CDR3 is CASSQDDGHRLSGANVLTF. CDR3 DNA: TGCGCCAGCAGCCAAGATGACGGACATAGGCTCTCTGGGGCCAACGTCCTGACTTTC.

This clonotype turned up a few times. The V gene is TRBV6-2 or TRBV6-3, the J gene TRBJ2-1; D unclear. V lost 2 bases to trimming and J lost 8 bases, with 4 bases between them. Germline V gives CDR1 MNHEY, CDR2 SVGEGT. The CDR3 is 11 amino acids. As DNA, the CDR3 is TGTGCCAGCAGTTACGGGGATGAGCAGTTCTTC. Amino acid sequence: CASSYGDEQFF.

V is TRBV24-1 and J is TRBJ2-7; D may be TRBD1 (6 bases). This CDR3 is 17 amino acids long. Trimming stripped 8 bases from V and 1 base from J, with 23 bases between. Germline V gene sequence: CDR1 KGHDR, CDR2 SFDVKD. The CDR3 spells CATILRPDSEISYEQYF. The CDR3 DNA sequence: TGTGCCACCATTTTAAGGCCGGACAGTGAGATTTCCTACGAGCAGTACTTC.

The sample holds a few counts of this clonotype. This chain uses TRBV15 with TRBJ1-5; D remains ambiguous. The germline V gene has CDR1 LNHNV and CDR2 YYDKDF (reference sequence). The CDR3 extends over 13 amino acids. With 0 bases removed from V and 9 bases from J, the gap between germline ends came to 9 bases. CDR3 sequence: CATSRDSRPPQHF. The CDR3 DNA sequence: TGTGCCACCAGCAGAGACAGCAGGCCGCCCCAGCATTTT.

As DNA, the CDR3 is TGTGCCAGCTCTCAGGGGTTTGAGCAGTTCTTC. Translated: CASSQGFEQFF. V and J are TRBV6-2 or TRBV6-3 and TRBJ2-1; D may be TRBD1 (6 bases). Germline-derived CDR1 and CDR2 are MNHEY and SVGEGT. The V end lost 8 bases, the J end lost 9 bases, and 11 bases lay between the germline ends. CDR3 size: 11 residues.

V is TRBV20-1 and J is TRBJ2-3; TRBD2 agrees at 9 bases. V trimming: 8 bases; J trimming: 2 bases; junction bases outside the gene matches: 5. The CDR3 length is 13 residues. CDR1 and CDR2 (germline): DFQATT, SNEGSKA (reference sequence). The CDR3 DNA is TGCAGTCGTCGCGGGGGGGCCACAGATACGCAGTATTTT. As protein: CSRRGGATDTQYF.

This clonotype was counted only a few times. The chain employs TRBV19 and TRBJ1-5; tentatively, D is TRBD1 (5 bases). V lost 8 bases, J lost 0 bases, and 14 bases lay in between. CDR3 length: 15 residues. Looked up from germline, CDR1 is LNHDA and CDR2 is SQIVND (reference sequence). The CDR3: CASRLQVHSNQPQHF. The CDR3 region has the DNA TGTGCCAGTCGACTACAGGTCCATAGCAATCAGCCCCAGCATTTT. Looking up the rest from reference TRBV19 and TRBJ1-5 gives the full variable domain: DGGITQSPKYLFRKEGQNVTLSCEQNLNHDAMYWYRQDPGQGLRLIYYSQIVNDFQKGDIAEGYSVSREKKESFPLTVTSAQKNPTAFYLCASRLQVHSNQPQHFGDGTRLSIL.

The V and J genes are TRBV7-9 and TRBJ2-3, with D perhaps TRBD2 (5 bases). The CDR3 runs 15 residues. V was trimmed by 7 bases and J by 3 bases, leaving 17 bases between them. The V gene's germline CDR1 is SEHNR and CDR2 FQNEAQ (reference sequence). CDR3 nucleotide sequence: TGTGCCAGCATCCCCGGGCGGGTGGAAACAGATACGCAGTATTTT. It is translated as CASIPGRVETDTQYF.

This chain uses TRBV20-1 with TRBJ1-3; a weak D match, TRBD1 (5 bases). Germline CDR1 reads DFQATT; CDR2 reads SNEGSKA (reference sequence). Between the trimmed V and J ends, which lost 1 base and 3 bases, there was a span of 7 bases. The CDR3 totals 13 residues. DNA for the CDR3: TGCAGTGCTAGAGTCGGGGGTGGAAACACCATATATTTT. It is translated as CSARVGGGNTIYF.

V is TRBV11-2 and J is TRBJ2-1; D is unclear. From germline, CDR1 is SGHAT and CDR2 FQNNGV. Between the trimmed V and J ends, which lost 5 bases and 2 bases, there was a span of 16 bases. The CDR3 is 16 residues long. CDR3 amino acids: CASSTLGIGAYNEQFF. Here the CDR3 DNA reads TGTGCCAGCAGCACGCTAGGCATTGGCGCCTACAATGAGCAGTTCTTC.

In this sample, this clonotype turned up many times. The genes are TRBV7-2 and TRBJ2-5; D remains ambiguous. Germline CDR1 and CDR2: SGHTA and FQGNSA. Deletions cut 4 bases from V and 5 bases from J, with 17 bases between. The CDR3 totals 15 residues. The CDR3 nucleotides read TGTGCCAGCAGCTCCCGGCAGACCGAAGGGGAGACCCAGTACTTC. Translated, it gives CASSSRQTEGETQYF.

This clonotype has a handful of counts. In this CDR3 the conserved last residue, phenylalanine or tryptophan, is missing, so a read error is likely. The V gene is TRBV10-3, the J gene TRBJ1-1, with 7 positions matching TRBD1. From germline, CDR1 is ENHRY and CDR2 SYGVKD. J gave up 1 base and V 10 bases, and 6 bases lay outside the gene matches. This CDR3 has 13 amino acids. Written as DNA, the CDR3 is TGTGCCACCGGGGGACAGACGAACACTGAAGCTTTCCTT. This codes for CATGGQTNTEAFL.

V is TRBV4-3 and J is TRBJ2-3, with D unclear. The CDR3 is 15 amino acids. CDR1 is LGHNA, CDR2 YSLEER, per germline. V was pared by 0 bases and J by 2 bases, with 9 bases between. CDR3 protein: CASSQEWGITDTQYF. Here the CDR3 DNA reads TGCGCCAGCAGCCAAGAATGGGGAATCACAGATACGCAGTATTTT.

This clonotype was counted between two and nine times. The rearrangement uses TRBV6-2 or TRBV6-3 and TRBJ2-1; 10 bases map to TRBD1. The V and J ends lost 8 bases and 4 bases, in that order; junction bases with no gene match: 5. CDR3 length: 14 residues. Germline V gene sequence: CDR1 MNHEY, CDR2 SVGEGT. CDR3 region: CASSGTGVYNEQFF. CDR3 DNA sequence: TGTGCCAGCTCCGGGACAGGGGTGTACAATGAGCAGTTCTTC.

This clonotype has at least ten counts. V and J are TRBV19 and TRBJ2-4; D ambiguous. Germline CDR1 LNHDA, CDR2 SQIVND (reference sequence). Trimming stripped 0 bases from V and 3 bases from J, with 9 bases between. This CDR3 contains 15 residues. CDR3 sequence: CASSIDRIVKNIQYF. CDR3 nucleotide sequence: TGTGCCAGTAGTATAGATCGAATAGTCAAAAACATTCAGTACTTC.

In this sample, this clonotype turned up a few times. The rearrangement links TRBV29-1 to TRBJ2-7, with TRBD2 as a possible D gene (7 bases). Germline CDR1 and CDR2: SQVTM and ANQGSEA. Trimming took 4 bases from V and 2 from J, leaving 15 bases between them. CDR3 length: 14 residues. The CDR3 sequence: CSVVEGGTTYEQYF. DNA for the CDR3: TGCAGCGTTGTGGAGGGGGGGACCACCTACGAGCAGTACTTC.

There are a few counts of this clonotype. The chain recombines TRBV18 with TRBJ2-1; TRBD2 aligns across 11 bases. This CDR3 has 15 residues. Germline V CDR1 and CDR2: KGHSH, LQKENI. The ends lost 3 bases at V and 6 bases at J; junction bases unmatched: 4. In DNA, the CDR3 is TGTGCCAGCTCACCGACTAGCGGGATGGGCAATGAGCAGTTCTTC. It specifies CASSPTSGMGNEQFF.

The genes are TRBV3-1 and TRBJ1-3; the D is unclear. V dropped 0 bases and J dropped 2 bases, with 2 bases sitting between them. Germline CDR1 reads LGHDT; CDR2 reads YNNKEL (reference sequence). The CDR3 totals 13 residues. In DNA, the CDR3 is TGTGCCAGCAGCCAAGAACCTGGAAACACCATATATTTT. Protein sequence: CASSQEPGNTIYF.

This clonotype has only a few counts. The chain employs TRBV6-5 and TRBJ1-5; weak D call: TRBD1 (6 bases). Germline assignment: CDR1 MNHEY and CDR2 SVGAGI. This CDR3 is 15 amino acids long. V lost 0 bases to trimming and J lost 6 bases, with 12 bases between them. This CDR3 reads CASSYSIQGGQPQHF. DNA of the CDR3: TGTGCCAGCAGTTACTCGATACAGGGTGGTCAGCCCCAGCATTTT.

The chain is built from TRBV5-4 and TRBJ2-1; TRBD1 might be the D (5 bases). The DNA end is more similar to TRBJ2-7, so the J call may be wrong. The length of the CDR3 is 13 residues. Looked up from germline, CDR1 is SGHNT and CDR2 is YYREEE (reference sequence). CDR3 coding DNA: TGTGCCAGCAGCTTACCAGACAGCTACGAGCAGTACTTC. It encodes CASSLPDSYEQYF.

This clonotype was seen many times. The V gene is TRBV6-2 or TRBV6-3, the J gene TRBJ1-1; D remains unclear. The V end lost 7 bases, the J end lost 0 bases, and 12 bases lay between the germline ends. The CDR3 covers 14 residues. Germline assignment: CDR1 MNHEY and CDR2 SVGEGT. CDR3 sequence reads: CASTSMALNTEAFF. DNA for the CDR3: TGTGCCAGCACCTCCATGGCCCTGAACACTGAAGCTTTCTTT.

The chain is built from TRBV12-3 or TRBV12-4 and TRBJ2-1; 13 nucleotides match TRBD2. The CDR3 loop spans 15 amino acids. V shed 5 bases, J shed 6 bases, and the junction held 4 bases outside the gene matches. The CDR3 region is CASSPRTSGSNEQFF. The CDR3 DNA sequence: TGTGCCAGCAGTCCTCGGACTAGCGGGAGCAATGAGCAGTTCTTC.